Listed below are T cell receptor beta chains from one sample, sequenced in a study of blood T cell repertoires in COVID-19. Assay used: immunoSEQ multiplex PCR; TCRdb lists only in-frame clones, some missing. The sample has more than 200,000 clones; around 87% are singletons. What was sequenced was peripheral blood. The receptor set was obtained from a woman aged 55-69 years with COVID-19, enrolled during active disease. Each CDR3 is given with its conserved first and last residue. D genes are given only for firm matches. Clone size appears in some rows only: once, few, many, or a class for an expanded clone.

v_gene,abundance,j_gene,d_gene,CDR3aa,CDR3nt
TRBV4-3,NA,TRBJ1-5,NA,CASSQQGNQPQHF,TGCGCCAGCAGCCAACAGGGAAATCAGCCCCAGCATTTT
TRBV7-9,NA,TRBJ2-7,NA,CASSPAMSSYEQYF,TGTGCCAGCAGCCCCGCGATGAGCTCCTACGAGCAGTACTTC
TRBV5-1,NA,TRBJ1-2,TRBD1,CASSLETGTNYGYTF,TGCGCCAGCAGCTTGGAGACAGGGACCAACTATGGCTACACCTTC
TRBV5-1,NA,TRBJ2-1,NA,CASSLAEGWMNEQFF,TGCGCCAGCAGCTTGGCGGAGGGGTGGATGAATGAGCAGTTCTTC
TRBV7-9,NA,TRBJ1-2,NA,CASSWTGRDGYTF,TGTGCCAGCAGCTGGACCGGGAGGGATGGCTACACCTTC
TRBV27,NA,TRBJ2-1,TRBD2,CASSFASGIEQFF,TGTGCCAGCAGTTTTGCTAGCGGGATTGAGCAGTTCTTC
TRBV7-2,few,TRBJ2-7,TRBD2,CASSSSGRVRNEQYF,TGTGCCAGCAGCTCTAGCGGGAGGGTAAGGAACGAGCAGTACTTC
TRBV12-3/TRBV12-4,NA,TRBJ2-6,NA,CASSSQASNVLTF,TGTGCCAGCAGTTCGCAGGCGTCCAACGTCCTGACTTTC
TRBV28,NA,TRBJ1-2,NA,CASRRTAYGYTF,TGTGCCAGCAGGCGGACAGCGTATGGCTACACCTTC
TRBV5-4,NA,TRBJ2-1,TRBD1,CASRQGQTNYNEQFF,TGTGCCAGCAGACAGGGACAGACAAATTACAATGAGCAGTTCTTC
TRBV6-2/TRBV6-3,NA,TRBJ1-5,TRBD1,CASSYFWTGAYQPQHF,TGTGCCAGCAGTTACTTCTGGACAGGGGCGTATCAGCCCCAGCATTTT
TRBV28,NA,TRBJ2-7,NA,CASSFGPNRAKQYF,TGTGCCAGCAGTTTTGGCCCGAACAGGGCGAAGCAGTACTTC
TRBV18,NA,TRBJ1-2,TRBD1,CASSPRVGTGNSEGYTF,TGTGCCAGCTCGCCAAGAGTCGGGACAGGGAACTCGGAGGGCTACACCTTC
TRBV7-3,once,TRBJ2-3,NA,CASAGGSTDTQYF,TGTGCCAGCGCTGGCGGGAGCACAGATACGCAGTATTTT
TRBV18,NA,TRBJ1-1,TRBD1,CASSPATGVTEAFF,TGTGCCAGCTCACCAGCGACAGGGGTCACTGAAGCTTTCTTT
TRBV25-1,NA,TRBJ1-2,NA,CASSEKGVRDYGYTF,TGTGCCAGCAGTGAAAAGGGGGTTCGGGACTATGGCTACACCTTC
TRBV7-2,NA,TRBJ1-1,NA,CASSSAGQGLTEAFF,TGTGCCAGCAGTTCGGCCGGGCAGGGGTTGACTGAAGCTTTCTTT
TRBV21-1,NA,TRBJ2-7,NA,CASSKVTGGEIGAYEQYF,TGTGCCAGCAGCAAAGTGACGGGGGGCGAGATTGGAGCCTACGAGCAGTACTTC
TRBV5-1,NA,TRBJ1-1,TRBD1,CATKRGLRDTEAFF,TGCGCCACCAAGAGGGGGCTACGGGACACTGAAGCTTTCTTT
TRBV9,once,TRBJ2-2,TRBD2,CASSGAGPNTGELFF,TGTGCCAGCAGCGGAGCGGGACCGAACACCGGGGAGCTGTTTTTT
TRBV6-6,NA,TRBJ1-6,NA,CASRERGINSPLHF,TGTGCCAGCAGGGAGAGAGGGATTAATTCACCCCTCCACTTT
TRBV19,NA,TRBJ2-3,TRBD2,CASRPGGALTDTQYF,TGTGCCAGTAGGCCCGGGGGGGCCCTCACAGATACGCAGTATTTT
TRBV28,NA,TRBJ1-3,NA,CASRAQASGNTIYF,TGTGCCAGCAGAGCACAGGCCTCTGGAAACACCATATATTTT
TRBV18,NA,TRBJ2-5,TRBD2,CASSGREYQETQYF,TGTGCCAGCTCAGGGCGGGAGTACCAAGAGACCCAGTACTTC
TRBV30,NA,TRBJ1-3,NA,CAWSPGQGNTIYF,TGTGCCTGGAGTCCGGGACAAGGAAACACCATATATTTT
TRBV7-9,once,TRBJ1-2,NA,CASTPGGEFYGYTF,TGTGCCAGCACTCCGGGAGGGGAATTCTATGGCTACACCTTC
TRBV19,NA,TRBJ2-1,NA,CASSVPGHPEGNEQFF,TGTGCCAGTAGTGTCCCGGGACATCCCGAGGGTAATGAGCAGTTCTTC
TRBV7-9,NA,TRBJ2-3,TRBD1,CASSSYRGPRDTQYF,TGTGCCAGCAGCTCCTACAGGGGGCCTAGAGATACGCAGTATTTT
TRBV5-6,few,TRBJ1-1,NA,CASSFRGPNTEAFF,TGTGCCAGCAGCTTCAGGGGCCCGAACACTGAAGCTTTCTTT
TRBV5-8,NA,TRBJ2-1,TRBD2,CASSREGRREQFF,TGTGCCAGCAGCCGGGAGGGCCGGCGGGAGCAGTTCTTC
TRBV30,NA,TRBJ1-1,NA,CAWSVWPNTEAFF,TGTGCCTGGAGTGTCTGGCCAAACACTGAAGCTTTCTTT
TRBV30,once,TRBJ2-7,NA,CAWSPRGYEQYF,TGTGCCTGGAGTCCCAGGGGCTACGAGCAGTACTTC
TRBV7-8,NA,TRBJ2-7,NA,CASSLGPTDSYEQYF,TGTGCCAGCAGCTTAGGGCCAACCGACTCCTACGAACAGTACTTC
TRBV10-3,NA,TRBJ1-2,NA,CAISDPGVANYGYTF,TGTGCCATCAGTGATCCGGGGGTCGCTAACTATGGCTACACCTTC
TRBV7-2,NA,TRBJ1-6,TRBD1,CASSTRRGGTGGSPLHF,TGTGCCAGCAGCACCCGGCGGGGCGGGACAGGGGGCTCGCCCCTCCACTTT
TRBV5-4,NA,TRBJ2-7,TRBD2,CASSPHLVSGASYEQYF,TGTGCCAGCAGCCCCCATTTGGTGAGCGGGGCGTCCTACGAGCAGTACTTC